The entry below describes one T cell receptor (beta chain). The antigen is not known. The table came from immunoSEQ multiplex PCR; TCRdb's copy has only in-frame clones and leaves some out. The sample records roughly 44,000 clones, 81% being singletons. Trimming shortened V by 4 bases and J by 1 base, and 10 bases separated the two germline ends. Germline V CDR1 and CDR2: SGHRS, YFSETQ. CDR3 length: 14 residues. The record originates from a study of a mutant IDH1 vaccine in newly diagnosed glioma. Overall study context: Patients previously underwent radiotherapy, temozolomide, or both, and most underwent both.

Described time point: week 35, safety follow-up. Alongside topical imiquimod, each dose of vaccine comprised 300 ug of mutant IDH1 20-mer peptide. This specimen was PBMCs, taken from a glioma patient whose treatment included an IDH1 peptide vaccine. The source of this sequence is a woman in her forties with glioma. Some clones in this sample may be carry-over from other donors' samples. This sequence joins TRBV5-1 and TRBJ2-3; D might be TRBD2 (5 bases). The CDR3 here is CASSPVRGTDTQYF. For the CDR3, the DNA is TGCGCCAGCAGCCCCGTGAGGGGCACAGATACGCAGTATTTT.